This T cell receptor beta chain comes out of a study of prognosis after radiotherapy for stage I lung cancer. Amplicons of TCR beta CDR3 were generated from genomic DNA by two-round multiplex PCR. Primers targeting each individual TRBV and TRBJ gene were applied in first-round PCR. Each CDR3 protein gets one entry after TCRdb re-called the multiplex PCR reads with MiXCR. Among some 15,000 distinct CDR3 sequences, more than 15% were seen once, and the ten largest hold less than 50%. The germline V and J ends were trimmed by 3 bases and 5 bases, with 13 bases remaining between them. Germline V gene lookup returns CDR1 SGHTA and CDR2 FQGNSA. The CDR3 consists of 15 residues.

The receptor's source is a donor aged 50 or older with non-small cell lung cancer. The chain couples TRBV7-2 to TRBJ1-4; D unresolved. Sequencing used PBMCs, obtained before or after stereotactic body radiation therapy (not recorded which). This chain's CDR3 is CASSLDGASNEKLFF. The CDR3 bases are TGTGCCAGCAGCTTGGACGGCGCATCGAATGAAAAACTGTTTTTT.